This T cell receptor beta chain was sequenced during a study of T cell responses to AZD1222 COVID-19 vaccine. Profiled with immunoSEQ multiplex PCR; TCRdb holds only in-frame clones, not every one. The sample consists of fewer than 200,000 clones, about 92% of them appearing once. Trimming removed 6 bases from V and 7 bases from J; junction bases left unmatched: 11. The CDR3 covers 15 residues. Germline values: CDR1 MRHNA, CDR2 SNTAGT. This chain joins TRBV6-4 and TRBJ1-2; 10 bases agree with TRBD1. The receptor comes from an adult in good health. The input for sequencing was peripheral blood, taken on day 0 of MenACWY control vaccination. The CDR3 reads CASSRGQGVAGGYTF. Here the CDR3 DNA reads TGTGCCAGCAGCCGTGGACAGGGGGTAGCTGGTGGCTACACCTTC.